One and the same sample provided the 18 T cell receptor beta chains below, sequenced in a study of T cell responses to AZD1222 COVID-19 vaccine. The assay was immunoSEQ multiplex PCR, and TCRdb's table has in-frame clones only and misses some. Counted here are about 76,000 clones, 88% occurring once; the ten biggest clones make up roughly 4.8%. This material consisted of peripheral blood, taken on day 0 of MenACWY control vaccination. The receptors were sampled from an adult in good health.

This clone was detected only a few times. V and J are TRBV29-1 and TRBJ2-7; 8 positions agree with TRBD1. Germline CDR1 and CDR2: SQVTM and ANQGSEA. CDR3 length: 13 amino acids. J lost 5 bases, V lost 6 bases, and 9 bases had no gene match. The CDR3 DNA follows: TGCAGCGTAGACCCAGGGGGCTACCACGAGCAGTACTTC. It specifies CSVDPGGYHEQYF.

The chain uses TRBV19 and TRBJ1-5; D possibly corresponds to TRBD1 (6 bases). Germline values: CDR1 LNHDA, CDR2 SQIVND (reference sequence). V was clipped by 9 bases and J by 7 bases, with 19 bases between them. The CDR3 contains 14 residues. The CDR3 spells CASRPGTRRQPQHF. The CDR3 region has the DNA TGTGCCAGCAGACCCGGGACACGGCGACAGCCCCAGCATTTT.

The chain uses TRBV28 and TRBJ2-1; 8 nucleotides match TRBD1. V was clipped by 5 bases and J by 2 bases; unmatched bases: 5. Looked up from germline, CDR1 is MDHEN and CDR2 is SYDVKM. The CDR3 totals 15 residues. CDR3 sequence (DNA): TGTGCCAGCAGTCCGACAGGGGTGGCCTACAATGAGCAGTTCTTC. Protein: CASSPTGVAYNEQFF.

The chain combines TRBV3-1 (or the pseudogene TRBV3-2) with TRBJ1-2; D call uncertain. Deletions cut 1 base from V and 4 bases from J, with 4 bases between. The CDR3 spans 12 residues. Per germline, CDR1 LGHDT and CDR2 YNNKEL (reference sequence). The CDR3 bases are TGTGCCAGCAGCCAAGTGCCCTATGGCTACACCTTC. Protein product: CASSQVPYGYTF.

This clone was seen only once. CDR3 loop: CASSRLAGISYNEQFF. The CDR3 DNA follows: TGTGCCAGCAGCCGACTAGCGGGAATCTCCTACAATGAGCAGTTCTTC. The chain links TRBV9 to TRBJ2-1; 11 bases are a match to TRBD2. CDR1 is SGDLS and CDR2 is YYNGEE in the germline V gene. The junction had 3 bases not matched to a gene; V was cut back by 4 bases and J by 0 bases. The length of the CDR3 is 16 residues. The variable domain in full, with the rest retrieved from reference TRBV9 and TRBJ2-1, is DSGVTQTPKHLITATGQRVTLRCSPRSGDLSVYWYQQSLDQGLQFLIQYYNGEERAKGNILERFSAQQFPDLHSELNLSSLELGDSALYFCASSRLAGISYNEQFFGPGTRLTVL.

CDR3 nucleotide sequence: TGTGCCTGGAGTATATCCCTCGGCCTCAATGAGCAGTTCTTC. It specifies CAWSISLGLNEQFF. The chain recombines TRBV30 with TRBJ2-1; D unclear. The germline gives CDR1 GTSNPN, CDR2 SVGIG (reference sequence). CDR3 length equals 14 residues. Trimming removed 2 bases at V and 6 bases at J, with 14 bases between. The whole variable domain, remainder taken from reference TRBV30 and TRBJ2-1, is SQTIHQWPATLVQPVGSPLSLECTVEGTSNPNLYWYRQAAGRGLQLLFYSVGIGQISSEVPQNLSASRPQDRQFILSSKKLLLSDSGFYLCAWSISLGLNEQFFGPGTRLTVL.

This clone occurred once. This chain uses TRBV30 with TRBJ2-3; D may be TRBD2 (6 bases). Trimming removed 5 bases from V and 2 bases from J, with 14 bases in between. The CDR3 is 14 residues long. Germline CDR1 reads GTSNPN; CDR2 reads SVGIG (reference sequence). CDR3 sequence: CAWVPGRTTDTQYF. The CDR3 DNA sequence: TGTGCCTGGGTCCCCGGGAGAACCACAGATACGCAGTATTTT.

This clone turned up a few times. The rearrangement joins TRBV5-1 to TRBJ1-3; D uncertain. The CDR3 has 13 residues. Between the trimmed V and J ends, which lost 0 bases and 0 bases, there was a span of 1 base. Germline V gene sequence: CDR1 SGHRS, CDR2 YFSETQ. The CDR3 protein is CASSLGSGNTIYF. CDR3 coding DNA: TGCGCCAGCAGCTTGGGCTCTGGAAACACCATATATTTT.

This clone has a handful of counts. V gene TRBV7-2 combines with J gene TRBJ1-5; unclear D gene. The germline V gene encodes CDR1 SGHTA and CDR2 FQGNSA. The CDR3 consists of 13 residues. Trimming shortened V by 4 bases and J by 6 bases, and 10 bases separated the two germline ends. The CDR3 bases are TGTGCCAGCAGCTCGATAGATGGTCAGCCCCAGCATTTT. It encodes CASSSIDGQPQHF.

J is TRBJ2-4 and V is TRBV19; D call uncertain. The V gene's germline CDR1 is LNHDA and CDR2 SQIVND (reference sequence). The CDR3 is 15 residues long. V lost 6 bases and J lost 1, with 13 bases in between. Here the CDR3 DNA reads TGTGCCAGTAGACCCTACAGTTCGGCCAAAAACATTCAGTACTTC. As protein: CASRPYSSAKNIQYF.

The chain carries TRBV10-1 and TRBJ2-5, with D perhaps matching TRBD1 (5 bases). Trimming cost V 2 bases and J 1 base, with 11 bases left between them. Germline loops: CDR1 WNHNN, CDR2 SYGVQD (reference sequence). The CDR3 runs to 15 residues. Here the CDR3 DNA reads TGCGCCAGCAGTGAGGGTCAGGGTCCCCAAGAGACCCAGTACTTC. Translating it yields CASSEGQGPQETQYF.

This sequence joins TRBV24-1 and TRBJ2-1; unclear D gene. The germline gives CDR1 KGHDR, CDR2 SFDVKD. Between the trimmed V and J ends, which lost 6 bases and 6 bases, there was a span of 5 bases. The CDR3 has 11 amino acids. CDR3 sequence reads: CATSRLNEQFF. DNA of the CDR3: TGTGCCACCAGTCGACTCAATGAGCAGTTCTTC.

The chain has TRBV14 and TRBJ2-1; possibly TRBD2 for D (6 bases). This CDR3 has 14 amino acids. The ends were cut back, 7 bases at V and 9 bases at J, with 19 bases in the middle. The V gene's germline CDR1 is SGHDN and CDR2 FVKESK. CDR3 region: CASTPYGPGGEQFF. CDR3 bases: TGTGCCAGCACCCCATATGGACCCGGGGGTGAGCAGTTCTTC.

This rearrangement joins TRBV19 to TRBJ1-5, with TRBD1 identical over 7 bases. Germline assignment: CDR1 LNHDA and CDR2 SQIVND (reference sequence). The CDR3 is 19 amino acids. J gave up 0 bases and V 6 bases, and 17 bases lay outside the gene matches. The CDR3 protein is CASSANNRDSDYSNQPQHF. CDR3 sequence (DNA): TGTGCCAGTAGCGCGAACAACCGGGACAGCGACTATAGCAATCAGCCCCAGCATTTT.

The V and J genes are TRBV6-5 and TRBJ2-3; TRBD2 agrees at 7 bases. Germline V gene sequence: CDR1 MNHEY, CDR2 SVGAGI. V lost 2 bases and J lost 4; bases outside the gene matches: 9. This CDR3 contains 16 residues. The CDR3 sequence is CASSYGISGIADTQYF. CDR3 nucleotide sequence: TGTGCCAGCAGTTACGGGATAAGCGGGATTGCAGATACGCAGTATTTT.

The J gene is TRBJ2-2, the V gene TRBV30; a weak D match, TRBD1 (6 bases). This CDR3 spans 13 amino acids. Trimming shortened V by 3 bases and J by 1 base, and 6 bases separated the two germline ends. Per the germline V gene, CDR1 is GTSNPN and CDR2 is SVGIG (reference sequence). CDR3 sequence reads: CAWRTGNTGELFF. The DNA for the CDR3 is TGTGCCTGGAGGACAGGGAACACCGGGGAGCTGTTTTTT.

The V gene is TRBV7-8, the J gene TRBJ2-3; TRBD1 or TRBD2 may be the D gene (5 bases each). The CDR3 covers 14 residues. CDR1 and CDR2 from the germline V gene are SGHVS and FQNEAQ. Trimming took 4 bases from V and 3 from J, leaving 11 bases between them. The CDR3 spells CASSSQRGTDTQYF. The CDR3 DNA reads as TGTGCCAGCAGCTCTCAGAGGGGAACAGATACGCAGTATTTT. Drawing the rest from reference TRBV7-8 and TRBJ2-3, the complete variable domain is GAGVSQSPRYKVAKRGQDVALRCDPISGHVSLFWYQQALGQGPEFLTYFQNEAQLDKSGLPSDRFFAERPEGSVSTLKIQRTQQEDSAVYLCASSSQRGTDTQYFGPGTRLTVL.

The V gene is TRBV9, the J gene TRBJ1-2; no clear D. CDR1 SGDLS and CDR2 YYNGEE come from the germline V gene. The CDR3 totals 13 residues. V lost 2 bases to trimming and J lost 2 bases, with 7 bases between them. CDR3 coding DNA: TGTGCCAGCAGCGTTGAACAAAACTATGGCTACACCTTC. Amino acids: CASSVEQNYGYTF. Full variable domain (rest looked up from reference TRBV9 and TRBJ1-2): DSGVTQTPKHLITATGQRVTLRCSPRSGDLSVYWYQQSLDQGLQFLIQYYNGEERAKGNILERFSAQQFPDLHSELNLSSLELGDSALYFCASSVEQNYGYTFGSGTRLTVV.